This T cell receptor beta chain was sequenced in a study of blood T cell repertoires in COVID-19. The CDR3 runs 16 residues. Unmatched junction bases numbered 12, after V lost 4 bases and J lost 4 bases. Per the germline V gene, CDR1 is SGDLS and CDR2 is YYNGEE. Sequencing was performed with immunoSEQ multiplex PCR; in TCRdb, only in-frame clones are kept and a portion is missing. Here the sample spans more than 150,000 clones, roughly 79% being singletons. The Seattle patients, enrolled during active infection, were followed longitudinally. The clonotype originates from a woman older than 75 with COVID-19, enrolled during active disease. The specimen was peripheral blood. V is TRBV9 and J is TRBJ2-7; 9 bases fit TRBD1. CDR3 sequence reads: CASSPTLGTGFYEQYF. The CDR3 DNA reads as TGTGCCAGCAGCCCAACTCTGGGGACAGGGTTTTACGAGCAGTACTTC.